Only one count was recorded for the clone carrying this T cell receptor beta chain. What it binds is not known. The method was immunoSEQ multiplex PCR; TCRdb's version includes in-frame clones alone and lacks a portion of them. The data contain some 75,000 clones, around 85% of them singletons. These data originate in a study of early stage breast cancer tumors. Study-level points and caveats: Commonly generated sequences made up most enriched TCRB sequences shared between patients.

CDR3 size: 20 residues. Germline V lookup: CDR1 LGHNA, CDR2 YNFKEQ. Trimming removed 0 bases at V and 5 bases at J, with 28 bases between. The source is a person in their sixties with breast cancer. Sequences were obtained from blood. The chain links TRBV4-2 to TRBJ1-2; D gene uncertain. The CDR3 loop is CASSQDFAGRVVGNSYGYTF. In nucleotides, the CDR3 is TGTGCCAGCAGCCAAGATTTCGCCGGGAGAGTTGTTGGTAATAGTTATGGCTACACCTTC.